This record covers a single TCR beta chain. What it binds is not known. Vbeta (60) and Jbeta (13) primers were used in the PCR. Data came from immunoSEQ multiplex PCR; TCRdb stores just in-frame clones and leaves some out. The repertoire holds 150,000 to 200,000 clones, with 77% as singletons. The data are from a study of cytomegalovirus exposure and HLA in healthy donors. Overall study results and limits: Rarity marked most TCR sequences, yet some public TCRs occurred in many donors.

This CDR3 contains 13 residues. Unmatched junction bases numbered 4, after V lost 5 bases and J lost 5 bases. CDR1 and CDR2 (germline): SGHNT, YYREEE (reference sequence). The chain links TRBV5-4 to TRBJ1-1, with 9 positions matching TRBD1. The source of this sequence is a man aged 18 to 29 in good health and CMV-seronegative. Material: PBMCs. The CDR3 region has the DNA TGTGCCAGCAGTTTAGACAGGGGGACTGAAGCTTTCTTT. Amino acids: CASSLDRGTEAFF. The whole variable domain, filled in from reference TRBV5-4 and TRBJ1-1, reads ETGVTQSPTHLIKTRGQQVTLRCSSQSGHNTVSWYQQALGQGPQFIFQYYREEENGRGNFPPRFSGLQFPNYSSELNVNALELDDSALYLCASSLDRGTEAFFGQGTRLTVV.